One sample yielded the 5 T cell receptor beta chains listed below, sequenced in a study of T cell responses to AZD1222 COVID-19 vaccine. Libraries were prepared by immunoSEQ multiplex PCR; TCRdb keeps only in-frame clonotypes and omits some of them. The sample includes 120,000 or so clones, about 90% seen only once; the top ten take less than 3.5%. Sequenced material: peripheral blood, taken on day 0 of AZD1222 vaccination. These receptors were taken from an adult in good health.

This rearrangement joins TRBV11-3 to TRBJ2-1; perhaps TRBD1 as D (6 bases). Trimming pared 5 bases from V and 10 bases from J, leaving 21 bases between. The CDR3 sequence is 15 residues long. Germline V lookup: CDR1 SGHNT, CDR2 YENEEA. The CDR3 nucleotides read TGTGCCAGCAGCCCCTACAGGGCTAGCTTAACAGAGCAGTTCTTC. Its protein product is CASSPYRASLTEQFF.

V gene TRBV5-1 combines with J gene TRBJ1-2; D unresolved. Germline loops: CDR1 SGHRS, CDR2 YFSETQ. The CDR3 contains 14 residues. V dropped 2 bases and J dropped 0 bases, with 8 bases sitting between them. The CDR3 sequence: CASSLTEANYGYTF. CDR3 DNA sequence: TGCGCCAGCAGCTTAACCGAGGCTAACTATGGCTACACCTTC.

The gene calls are TRBV21-1 and TRBJ1-5. TRBV21-1 is labeled a pseudogene. There are 16 residues in the CDR3. The CDR3 nucleotides read TGTGCCAGCAGCCCGGTGGAACGGGGGATGATTCAGCCCCAGCATTTT. This codes for CASSPVERGMIQPQHF.

This clone was counted only a few times. The chain employs TRBV14 and TRBJ2-3; D may correspond to TRBD1 or TRBD2 (5 bases each). Germline CDR1 is SGHDN and CDR2 is FVKESK. This CDR3 spans 17 amino acids. Trimming stripped 5 bases from V and 4 bases from J, with 22 bases between. The CDR3 DNA reads as TGTGCCAGCAGCGAGGGACGCCCCCCGGTGATTTCAGATACGCAGTATTTT. This sequence encodes CASSEGRPPVISDTQYF. Together with reference TRBV14 and TRBJ2-3, the CDR3 gives the full variable domain: EAGVTQFPSHSVIEKGQTVTLRCDPISGHDNLYWYRRVMGKEIKFLLHFVKESKQDESGMPNNRFLAERTGGTYSTLKVQPAELEDSGVYFCASSEGRPPVISDTQYFGPGTRLTVL.

CDR3 nucleotides: TGTGCCAGCAGGGAGTTTTTTCCGAACACTGAAGCTTTCTTT. Residues: CASREFFPNTEAFF. The genes are TRBV27 and TRBJ1-1, with unresolved D. Trimming removed 6 bases from V and 1 base from J, with 12 bases in between. Germline CDR1 reads MNHEY; CDR2 reads SMNVEV (reference sequence). This CDR3 comprises 14 residues.